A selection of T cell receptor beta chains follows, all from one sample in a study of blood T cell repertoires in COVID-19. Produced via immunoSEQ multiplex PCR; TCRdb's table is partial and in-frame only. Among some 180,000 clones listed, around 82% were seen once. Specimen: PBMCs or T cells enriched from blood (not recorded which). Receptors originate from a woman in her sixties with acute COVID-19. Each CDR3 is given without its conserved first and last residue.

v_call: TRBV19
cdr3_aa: ASTLRVKTDTQY

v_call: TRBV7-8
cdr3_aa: ASSLEAGNYGYT

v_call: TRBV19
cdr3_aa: ATIQGNGNTIY

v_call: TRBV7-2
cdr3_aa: ASSLEGHGNYGYT

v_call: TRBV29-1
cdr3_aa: SVRASGTVSYNEQF

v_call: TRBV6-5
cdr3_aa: ASSYSMGVNYGYT

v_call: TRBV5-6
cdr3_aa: ASSAGFISGNTIY

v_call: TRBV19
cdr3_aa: ASSVRQGIRVRDTEAF

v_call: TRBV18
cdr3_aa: ASSRRDTEAF

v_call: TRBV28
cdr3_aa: ASLDRHNSPLH

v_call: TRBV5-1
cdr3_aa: ASSTGTAQETQY

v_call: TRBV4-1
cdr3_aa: ASSQDRYRNTEAF

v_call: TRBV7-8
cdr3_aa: ASSSRVPSSGNTIY

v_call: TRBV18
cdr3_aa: ASSPGREANQPQH

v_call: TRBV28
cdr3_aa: ASTWGQVHSPLH

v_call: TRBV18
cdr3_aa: ASSPSSGFSSYEQY

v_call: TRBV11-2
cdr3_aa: ASSFTRGSQNIQY

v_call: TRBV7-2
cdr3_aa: ASSSSSGNTIY

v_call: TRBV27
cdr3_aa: ASSGHGQGRGYT

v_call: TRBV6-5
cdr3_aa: ASRGVGQGADEQY

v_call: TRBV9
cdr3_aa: ASSAPGLEGTDTQY

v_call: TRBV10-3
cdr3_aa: AISEPGQGTDTQY

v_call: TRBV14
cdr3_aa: ASSQDRANTIY

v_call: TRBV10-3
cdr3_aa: AISLGGKGGEQY

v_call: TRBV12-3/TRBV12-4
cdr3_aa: ASSSGVGYGYT

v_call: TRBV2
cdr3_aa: ASSALFSYNEQF

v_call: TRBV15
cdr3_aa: ATSRDQTGGRNTIY

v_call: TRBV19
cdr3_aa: ASSPGQGMYIQY

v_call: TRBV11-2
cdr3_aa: ASSLVARFLH

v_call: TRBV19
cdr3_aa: ASSPNAGATNEKLF

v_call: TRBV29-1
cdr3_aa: SGEGLEGYGYT

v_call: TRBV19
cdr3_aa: ASSLPGVGNQPQH

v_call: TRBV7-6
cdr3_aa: ASSPDPLGEYGYT

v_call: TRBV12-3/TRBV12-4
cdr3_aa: ASSFEGEEKLF

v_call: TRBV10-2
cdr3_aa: ASTGLAGGKNIQY

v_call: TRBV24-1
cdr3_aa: ATVAGGNNEQF

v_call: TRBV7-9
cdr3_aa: ASSPHPGGFHEQY

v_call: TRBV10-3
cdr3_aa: ASQGQRNTEAF

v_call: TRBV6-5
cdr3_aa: ASSLPQGNEQF

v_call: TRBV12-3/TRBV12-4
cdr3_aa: ASSFQNYGYT

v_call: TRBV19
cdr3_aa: ASAQGMVSNQPQH

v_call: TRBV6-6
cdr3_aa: ASSYLGTSGYNEQF

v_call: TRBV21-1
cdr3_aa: ASSPRPIAGAPRHEQY

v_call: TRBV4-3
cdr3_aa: ASSQASAGGTDTQY

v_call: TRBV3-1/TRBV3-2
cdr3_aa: ASSQGLGDSPLH

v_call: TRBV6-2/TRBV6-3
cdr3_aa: ASSYQPGDTDTQY

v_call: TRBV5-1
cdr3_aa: ASSPNGGFTEKLF

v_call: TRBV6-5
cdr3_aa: ASSSRGARGEGGYT

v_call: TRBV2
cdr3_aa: ASSAQGAFNEKLF

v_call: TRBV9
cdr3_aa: ASSVDGRSNSPLH

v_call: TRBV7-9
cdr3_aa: ASSSDRDEAF

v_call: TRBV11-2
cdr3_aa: ASSLEGSGSTNQPQH

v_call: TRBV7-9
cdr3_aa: ASSPQGYEQF

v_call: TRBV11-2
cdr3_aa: ASTSYVGKKYTEAF